This TCR beta chain was captured by sequencing in a study of blood T cell repertoires in COVID-19. Study-level information: COVID-19 samples collected from the United States, Italy and Spain covered acute and convalescent phases.

As originally analysed: Quantification of nucleated cells was approximated via reference gene primer amplification. Data came from immunoSEQ multiplex PCR; TCRdb stores just in-frame clones and leaves some out. V, J and clone size are taken as reported in that table, and D and trimming were inferred from the DNA itself. This table has about 190,000 clones, nearly 85% appearing once. The CDR3 loop spans 15 amino acids. V dropped 6 bases and J dropped 5; count of bases not matched to a gene: 12. CDR1 is MNHEY, CDR2 SMNVEV, per germline (reference sequence). The TCR was taken from a woman aged 25 to 39 with acute or convalescent COVID-19. Sequenced input: peripheral blood. The chain carries TRBV27 and TRBJ2-5, with 7 bases identical to TRBD2. CDR3 sequence reads: CASRGKGLPAETQYF. The DNA for the CDR3 is TGTGCCAGCAGGGGAAAGGGACTACCGGCGGAGACCCAGTACTTC.